This TCR beta chain was found in a study of identical twins. Germline assignment: CDR1 SGHDT and CDR2 YYEEEE. With 2 bases removed from V and 5 bases from J, the gap between germline ends came to 7 bases. The CDR3 extends over 13 amino acids. This clonotype was observed at least ten times. TCRdb called the 5' RACE reads again in MiXCR, with one record for every CDR3 protein. The repertoire holds hundreds of thousands of distinct CDR3 sequences, with 6.5% to 8.5% as singletons. These records were also assigned to another study, of yellow fever vaccine responses in identical twins.

Sequencing used memory (CD45RO+) T cells sorted from blood. J is TRBJ1-4 and V is TRBV5-6; maybe TRBD1 (6 bases). The TCR originated in a woman in her late teens or twenties in good health. The CDR3 DNA is TGTGCCAGCAGCTTAACAGGGAATGAAAAACTGTTTTTT. This gives the protein CASSLTGNEKLFF.